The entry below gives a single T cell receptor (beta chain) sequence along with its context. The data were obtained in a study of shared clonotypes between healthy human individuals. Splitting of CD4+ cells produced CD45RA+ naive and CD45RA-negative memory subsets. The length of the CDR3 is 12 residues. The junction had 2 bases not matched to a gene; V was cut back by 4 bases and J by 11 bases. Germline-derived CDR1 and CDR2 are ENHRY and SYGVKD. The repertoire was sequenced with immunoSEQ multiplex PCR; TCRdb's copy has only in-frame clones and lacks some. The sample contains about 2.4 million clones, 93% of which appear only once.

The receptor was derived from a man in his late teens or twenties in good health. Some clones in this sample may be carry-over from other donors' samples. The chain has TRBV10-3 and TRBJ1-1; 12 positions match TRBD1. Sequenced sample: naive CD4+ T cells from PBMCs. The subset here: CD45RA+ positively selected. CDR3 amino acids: CAISGDRGRAFF. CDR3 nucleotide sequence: TGTGCCATCAGTGGGGACAGGGGGCGGGCTTTCTTT.